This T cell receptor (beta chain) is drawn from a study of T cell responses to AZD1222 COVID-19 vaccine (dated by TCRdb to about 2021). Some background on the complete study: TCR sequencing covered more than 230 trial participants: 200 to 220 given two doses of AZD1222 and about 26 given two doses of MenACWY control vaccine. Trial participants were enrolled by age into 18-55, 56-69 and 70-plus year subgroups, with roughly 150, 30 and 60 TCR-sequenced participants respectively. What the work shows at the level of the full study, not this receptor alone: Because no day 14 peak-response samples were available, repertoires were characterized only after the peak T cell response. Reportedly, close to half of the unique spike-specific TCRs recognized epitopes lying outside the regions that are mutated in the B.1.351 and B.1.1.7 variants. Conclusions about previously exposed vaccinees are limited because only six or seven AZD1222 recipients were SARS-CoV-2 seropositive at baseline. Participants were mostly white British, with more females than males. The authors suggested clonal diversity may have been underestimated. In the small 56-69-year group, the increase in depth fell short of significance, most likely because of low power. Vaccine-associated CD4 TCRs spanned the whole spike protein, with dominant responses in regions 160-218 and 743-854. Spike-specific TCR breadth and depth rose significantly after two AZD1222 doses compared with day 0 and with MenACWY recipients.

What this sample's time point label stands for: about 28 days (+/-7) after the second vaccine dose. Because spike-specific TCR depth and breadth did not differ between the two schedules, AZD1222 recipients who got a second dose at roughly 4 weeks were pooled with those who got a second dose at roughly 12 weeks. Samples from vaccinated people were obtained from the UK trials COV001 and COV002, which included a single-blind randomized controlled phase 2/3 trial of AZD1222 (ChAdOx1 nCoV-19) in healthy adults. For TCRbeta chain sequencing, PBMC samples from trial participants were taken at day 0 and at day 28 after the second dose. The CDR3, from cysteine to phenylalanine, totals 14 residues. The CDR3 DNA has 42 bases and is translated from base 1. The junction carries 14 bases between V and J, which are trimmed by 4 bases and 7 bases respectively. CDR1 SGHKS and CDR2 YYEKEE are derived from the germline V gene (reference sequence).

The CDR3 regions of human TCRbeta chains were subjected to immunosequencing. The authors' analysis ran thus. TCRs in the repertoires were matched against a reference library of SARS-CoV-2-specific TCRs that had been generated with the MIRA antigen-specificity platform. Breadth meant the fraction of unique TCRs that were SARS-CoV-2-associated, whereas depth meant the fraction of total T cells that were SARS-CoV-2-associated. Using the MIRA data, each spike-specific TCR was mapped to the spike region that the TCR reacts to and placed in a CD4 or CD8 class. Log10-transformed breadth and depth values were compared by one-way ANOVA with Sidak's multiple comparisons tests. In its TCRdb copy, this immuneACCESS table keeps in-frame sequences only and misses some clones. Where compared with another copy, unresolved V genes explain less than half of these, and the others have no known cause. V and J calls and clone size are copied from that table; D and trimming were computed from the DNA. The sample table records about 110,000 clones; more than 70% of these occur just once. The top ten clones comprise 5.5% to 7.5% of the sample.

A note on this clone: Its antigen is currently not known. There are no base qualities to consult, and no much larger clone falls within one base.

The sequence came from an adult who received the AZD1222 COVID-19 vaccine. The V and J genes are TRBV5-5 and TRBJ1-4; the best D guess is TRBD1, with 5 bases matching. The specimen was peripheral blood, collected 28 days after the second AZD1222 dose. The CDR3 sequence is CASSLGGSGEKLFF. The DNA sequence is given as TGTGCCAGCAGCCTGGGGGGGAGCGGTGAAAAACTGTTTTTT.